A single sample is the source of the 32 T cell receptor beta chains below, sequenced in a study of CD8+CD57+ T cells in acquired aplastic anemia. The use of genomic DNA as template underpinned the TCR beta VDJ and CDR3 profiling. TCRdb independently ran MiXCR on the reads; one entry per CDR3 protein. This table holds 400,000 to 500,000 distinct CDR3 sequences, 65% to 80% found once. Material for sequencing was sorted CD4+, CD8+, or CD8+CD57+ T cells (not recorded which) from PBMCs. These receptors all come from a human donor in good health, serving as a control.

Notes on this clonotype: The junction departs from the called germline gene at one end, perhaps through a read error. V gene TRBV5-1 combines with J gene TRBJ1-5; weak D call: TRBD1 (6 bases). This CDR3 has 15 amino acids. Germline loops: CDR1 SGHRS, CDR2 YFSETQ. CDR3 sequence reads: CASSFAGAMAQPQHF. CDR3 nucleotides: TGTGCCAGCAGCTTTGCAGGGGCCATGGCTCAGCCCCAGCATTTT.

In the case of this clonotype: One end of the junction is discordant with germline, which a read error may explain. CDR3: CASGRQPTMNTGAFF. CDR3 sequence (DNA): TGTGCCAGTGGAAGACAGCCAACCATGAACACTGGAGCTTTCTTT. The V call is TRBV19, the J call TRBJ1-1; possibly TRBD1 for D (5 bases). The CDR3 has 15 amino acids. CDR1 LNHDA and CDR2 SQIVND come from the germline V gene (reference sequence).

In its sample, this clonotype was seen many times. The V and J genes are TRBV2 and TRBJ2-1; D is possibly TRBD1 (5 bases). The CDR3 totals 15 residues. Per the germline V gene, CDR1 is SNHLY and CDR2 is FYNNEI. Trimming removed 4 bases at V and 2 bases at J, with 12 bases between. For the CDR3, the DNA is TGTGCCAGCAGTGTAGTAAGGGGTCCCTACAATGAGCAGTTCTTC. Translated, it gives CASSVVRGPYNEQFF.

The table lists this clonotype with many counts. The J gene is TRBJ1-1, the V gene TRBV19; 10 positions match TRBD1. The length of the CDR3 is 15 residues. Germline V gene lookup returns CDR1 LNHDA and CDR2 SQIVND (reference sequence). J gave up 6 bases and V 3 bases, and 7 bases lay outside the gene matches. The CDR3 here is CASSIRSGTGAEAFF. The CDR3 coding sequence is TGTGCCAGTAGTATCCGCTCCGGGACAGGGGCTGAAGCTTTCTTT. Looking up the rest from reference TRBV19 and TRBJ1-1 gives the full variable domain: DGGITQSPKYLFRKEGQNVTLSCEQNLNHDAMYWYRQDPGQGLRLIYYSQIVNDFQKGDIAEGYSVSREKKESFPLTVTSAQKNPTAFYLCASSIRSGTGAEAFFGQGTRLTVV.

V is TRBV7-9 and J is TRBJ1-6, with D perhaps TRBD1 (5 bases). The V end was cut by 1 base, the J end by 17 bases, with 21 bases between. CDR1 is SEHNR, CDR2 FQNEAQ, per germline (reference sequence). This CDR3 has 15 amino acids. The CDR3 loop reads CASSLEHSTAEAFHF. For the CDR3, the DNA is TGTGCCAGCAGCTTAGAGCATTCGACAGCTGAAGCTTTCCACTTT.

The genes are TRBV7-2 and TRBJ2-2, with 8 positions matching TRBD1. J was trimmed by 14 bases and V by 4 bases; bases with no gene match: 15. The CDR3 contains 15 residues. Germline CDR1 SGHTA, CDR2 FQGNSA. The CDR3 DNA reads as TGTGCCAGCAGCTCTCGACAGGGGCTTAACACTGAACTGTTTTTT. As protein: CASSSRQGLNTELFF.

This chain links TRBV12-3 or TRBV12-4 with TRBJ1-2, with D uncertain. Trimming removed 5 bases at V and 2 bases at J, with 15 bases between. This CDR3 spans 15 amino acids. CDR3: CASSLQVGSNYGYTF. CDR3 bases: TGTGCCAGCAGTCTCCAGGTGGGCAGCAACTATGGCTACACCTTC.

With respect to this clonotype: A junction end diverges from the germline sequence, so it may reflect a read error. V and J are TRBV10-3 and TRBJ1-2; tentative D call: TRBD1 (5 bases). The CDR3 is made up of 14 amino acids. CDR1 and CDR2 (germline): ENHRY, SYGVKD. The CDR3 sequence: CAVREPYRNYGYTF. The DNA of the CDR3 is TGTGCCGTCAGGGAGCCATACAGGAACTATGGCTACACCTTC.

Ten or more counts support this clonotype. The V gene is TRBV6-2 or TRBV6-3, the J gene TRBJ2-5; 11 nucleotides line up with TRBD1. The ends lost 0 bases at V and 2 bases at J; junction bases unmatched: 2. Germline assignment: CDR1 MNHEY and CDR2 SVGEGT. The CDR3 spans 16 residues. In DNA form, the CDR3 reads TGTGCCAGCAGTTACTCGGGACAGGGGGGACAAGAGACCCAGTACTTC. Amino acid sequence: CASSYSGQGGQETQYF.

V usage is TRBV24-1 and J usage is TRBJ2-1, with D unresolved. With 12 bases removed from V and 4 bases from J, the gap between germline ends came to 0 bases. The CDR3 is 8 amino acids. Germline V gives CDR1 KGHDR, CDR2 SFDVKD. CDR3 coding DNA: TGTGCCTACAATGAGCAGTTCTTC. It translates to CAYNEQFF.

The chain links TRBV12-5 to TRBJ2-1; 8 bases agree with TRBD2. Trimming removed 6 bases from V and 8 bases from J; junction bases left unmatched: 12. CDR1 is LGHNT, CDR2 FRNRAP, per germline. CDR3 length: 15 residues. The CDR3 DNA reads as TGTGCTAGTGGCTCCGGGACTAGAGCGCCCCATGAGCAGTTCTTC. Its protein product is CASGSGTRAPHEQFF.

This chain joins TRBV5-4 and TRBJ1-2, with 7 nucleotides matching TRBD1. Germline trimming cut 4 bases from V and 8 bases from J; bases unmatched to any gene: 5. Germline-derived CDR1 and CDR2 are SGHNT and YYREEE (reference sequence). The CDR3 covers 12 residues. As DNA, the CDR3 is TGTGCCAGCAGCCGAAGGACAGGCGGCTACACCTTC. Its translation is CASSRRTGGYTF.

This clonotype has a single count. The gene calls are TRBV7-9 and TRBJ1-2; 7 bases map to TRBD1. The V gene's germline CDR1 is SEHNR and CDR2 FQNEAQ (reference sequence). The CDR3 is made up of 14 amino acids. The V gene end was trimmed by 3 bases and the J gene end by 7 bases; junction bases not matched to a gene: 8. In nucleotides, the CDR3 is TGTGCCAGCAGCTTTAAGGAGGGGGCTGGTGGCTACACCTTC. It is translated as CASSFKEGAGGYTF.

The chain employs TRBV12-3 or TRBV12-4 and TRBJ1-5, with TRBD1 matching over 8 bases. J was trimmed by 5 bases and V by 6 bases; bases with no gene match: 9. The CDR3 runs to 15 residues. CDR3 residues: CASSAGQGTDQPQHF. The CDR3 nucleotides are TGTGCCAGCAGCGCCGGACAGGGAACGGATCAGCCCCAGCATTTT.

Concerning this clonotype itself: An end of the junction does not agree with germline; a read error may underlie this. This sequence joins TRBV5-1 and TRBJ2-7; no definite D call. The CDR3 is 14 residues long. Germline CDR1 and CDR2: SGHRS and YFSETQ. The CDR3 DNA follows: TGCGCCAGCAGCTTGGCGGTGGGTCCATACGAGCGGTACTTC. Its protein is CASSLAVGPYERYF.

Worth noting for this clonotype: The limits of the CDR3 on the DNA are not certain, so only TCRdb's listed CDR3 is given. This CDR3 reads CSVVATPSVNYEQYF. This chain connects TRBV20-1 to TRBJ2-7. The germline gives CDR1 DFQATT, CDR2 SNEGSKA (reference sequence). The CDR3 comprises 15 residues, both ends counted.

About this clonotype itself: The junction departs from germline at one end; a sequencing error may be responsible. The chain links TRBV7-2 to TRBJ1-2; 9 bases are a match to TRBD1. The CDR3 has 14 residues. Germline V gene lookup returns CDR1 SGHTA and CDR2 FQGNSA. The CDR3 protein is CSRSRGQGLDGYTF. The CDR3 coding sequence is TGTTCCAGGAGCCGAGGACAGGGGTTGGATGGCTACACCTTC.

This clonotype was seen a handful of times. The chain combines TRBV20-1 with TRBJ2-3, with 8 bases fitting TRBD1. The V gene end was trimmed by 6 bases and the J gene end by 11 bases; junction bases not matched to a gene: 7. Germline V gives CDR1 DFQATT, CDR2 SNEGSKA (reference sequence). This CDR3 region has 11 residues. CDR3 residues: CSAIDRGRQYF. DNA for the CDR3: TGCAGTGCCATTGACAGGGGACGGCAGTATTTT.

For the CDR3, the DNA is TGTGCCAGCAGCACTACCACGGTTCGGAGACATACACCCTATTTT. Protein: CASSTTTVRRHTPYF. The genes are TRBV7-2 and TRBJ2-3; D is unclear. V gave up 5 bases and J gave up 15 bases, with 27 bases separating them. The germline V gene has CDR1 SGHTA and CDR2 FQGNSA. This CDR3 has 15 amino acids.

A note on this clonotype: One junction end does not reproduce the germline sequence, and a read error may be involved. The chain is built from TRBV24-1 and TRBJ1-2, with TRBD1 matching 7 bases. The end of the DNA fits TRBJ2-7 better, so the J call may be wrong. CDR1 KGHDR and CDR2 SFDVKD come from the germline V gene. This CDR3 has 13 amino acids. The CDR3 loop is CVTSAGGSAGQYF. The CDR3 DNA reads TGTGTCACCAGTGCAGGGGGATCGGCCGGGCAGTACTTC.

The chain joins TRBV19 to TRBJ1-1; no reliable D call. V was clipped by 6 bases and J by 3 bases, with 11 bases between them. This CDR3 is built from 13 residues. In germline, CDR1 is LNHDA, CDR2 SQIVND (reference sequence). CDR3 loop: CASSLAVDTEAFF. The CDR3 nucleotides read TGTGCCAGTAGCTTAGCGGTCGACACTGAAGCTTTCTTT.

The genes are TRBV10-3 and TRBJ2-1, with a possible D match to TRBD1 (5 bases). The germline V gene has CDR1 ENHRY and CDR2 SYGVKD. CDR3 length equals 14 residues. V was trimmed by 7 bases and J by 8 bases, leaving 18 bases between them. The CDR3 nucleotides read TGTGCCATCAAAGGCAGGGTATCCGCCGATGAGCAGTTCTTC. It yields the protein CAIKGRVSADEQFF.

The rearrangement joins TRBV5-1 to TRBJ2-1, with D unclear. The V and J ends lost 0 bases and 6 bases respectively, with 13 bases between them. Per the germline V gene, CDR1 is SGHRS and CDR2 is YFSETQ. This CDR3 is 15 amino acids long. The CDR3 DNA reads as TGCGCCAGCAGCTTGGGCAGAGACTCACCCAATGAGCAGTTCTTC. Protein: CASSLGRDSPNEQFF.

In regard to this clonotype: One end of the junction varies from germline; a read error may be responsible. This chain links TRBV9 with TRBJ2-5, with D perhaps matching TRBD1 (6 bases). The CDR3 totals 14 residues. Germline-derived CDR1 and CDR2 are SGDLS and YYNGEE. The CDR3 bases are TGCGCCAGCACATCAGCAGGGGCACGCGACACCCAGTACTTC. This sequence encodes CASTSAGARDTQYF.

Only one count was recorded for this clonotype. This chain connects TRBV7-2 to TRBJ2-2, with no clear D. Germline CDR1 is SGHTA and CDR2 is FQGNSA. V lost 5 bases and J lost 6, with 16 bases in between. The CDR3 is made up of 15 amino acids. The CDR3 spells CASSLATANSGELFF. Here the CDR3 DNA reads TGTGCCAGCAGCCTGGCGACGGCTAACTCCGGGGAGCTGTTTTTT. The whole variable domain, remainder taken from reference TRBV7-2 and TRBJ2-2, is GAGVSQSPSNKVTEKGKDVELRCDPISGHTALYWYRQSLGQGLEFLIYFQGNSAPDKSGLPSDRFSAERTGGSVSTLTIQRTQQEDSAVYLCASSLATANSGELFFGEGSRLTVL.

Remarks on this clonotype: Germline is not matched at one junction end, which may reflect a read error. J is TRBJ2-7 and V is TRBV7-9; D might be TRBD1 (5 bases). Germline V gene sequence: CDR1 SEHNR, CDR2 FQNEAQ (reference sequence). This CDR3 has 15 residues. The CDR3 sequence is CASSQRGGSPYGQYF. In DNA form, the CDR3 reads TGTGCCAGCAGCCAAAGGGGTGGCTCCCCCTACGGGCAGTACTTC.

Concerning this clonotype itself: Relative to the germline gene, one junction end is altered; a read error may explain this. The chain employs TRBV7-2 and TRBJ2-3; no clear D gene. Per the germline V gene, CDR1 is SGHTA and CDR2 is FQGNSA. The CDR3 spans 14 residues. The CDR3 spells CASSLVPGLETQYF. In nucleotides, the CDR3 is TGTGCCAGCAGCTTAGTCCCGGGTCTAGAGACGCAGTACTTT.

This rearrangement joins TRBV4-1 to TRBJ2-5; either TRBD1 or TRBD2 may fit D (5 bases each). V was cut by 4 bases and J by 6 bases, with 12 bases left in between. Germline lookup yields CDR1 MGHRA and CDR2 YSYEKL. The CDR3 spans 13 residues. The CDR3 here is CASSPGLGQTQYF. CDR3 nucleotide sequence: TGCGCCAGCAGCCCCGGACTGGGGCAGACCCAGTACTTC.

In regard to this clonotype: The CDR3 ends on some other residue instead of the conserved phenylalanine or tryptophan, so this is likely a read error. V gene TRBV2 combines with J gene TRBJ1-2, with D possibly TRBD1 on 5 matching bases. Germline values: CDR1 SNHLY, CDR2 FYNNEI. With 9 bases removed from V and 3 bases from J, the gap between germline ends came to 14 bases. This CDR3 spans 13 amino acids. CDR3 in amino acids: CASRQRPDYGYTY. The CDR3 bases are TGTGCCAGTCGACAGCGGCCGGACTATGGCTACACCTAC.

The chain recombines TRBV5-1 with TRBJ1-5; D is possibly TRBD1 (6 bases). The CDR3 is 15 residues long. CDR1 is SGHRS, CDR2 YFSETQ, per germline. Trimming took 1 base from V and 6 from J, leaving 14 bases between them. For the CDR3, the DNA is TGCGCCAGCAGCTTGATGCAGAGGGGGACTCAGCCCCAGCATTTT. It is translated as CASSLMQRGTQPQHF.

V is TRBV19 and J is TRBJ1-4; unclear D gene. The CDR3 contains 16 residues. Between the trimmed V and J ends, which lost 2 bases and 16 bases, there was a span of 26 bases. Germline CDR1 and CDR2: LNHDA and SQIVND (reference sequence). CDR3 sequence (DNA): TGTGCCAGTAGTATATGGTCGCGGGTGGAAGCGACCGAGCAGTTTTTT. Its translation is CASSIWSRVEATEQFF. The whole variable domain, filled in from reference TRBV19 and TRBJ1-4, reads DGGITQSPKYLFRKEGQNVTLSCEQNLNHDAMYWYRQDPGQGLRLIYYSQIVNDFQKGDIAEGYSVSREKKESFPLTVTSAQKNPTAFYLCASSIWSRVEATEQFFGSGTQLSVL.

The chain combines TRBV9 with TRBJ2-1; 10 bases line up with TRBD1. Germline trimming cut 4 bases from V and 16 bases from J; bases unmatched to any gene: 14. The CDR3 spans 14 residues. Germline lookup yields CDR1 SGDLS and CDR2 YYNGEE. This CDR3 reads CASSMDRGKVMAFF. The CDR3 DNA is TGTGCCAGCAGCATGGACAGGGGGAAGGTAATGGCTTTCTTC.